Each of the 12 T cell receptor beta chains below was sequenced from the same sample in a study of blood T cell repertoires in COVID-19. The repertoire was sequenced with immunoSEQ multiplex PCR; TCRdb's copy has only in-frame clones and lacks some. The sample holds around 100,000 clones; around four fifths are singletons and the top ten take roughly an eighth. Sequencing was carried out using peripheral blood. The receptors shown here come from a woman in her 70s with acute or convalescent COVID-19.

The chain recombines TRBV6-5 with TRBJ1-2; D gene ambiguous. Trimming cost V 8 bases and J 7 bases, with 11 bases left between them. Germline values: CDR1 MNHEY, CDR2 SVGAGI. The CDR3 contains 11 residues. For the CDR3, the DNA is TGTGCCAGCTCCTATGTCGTTGGCTACACCTTC. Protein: CASSYVVGYTF.

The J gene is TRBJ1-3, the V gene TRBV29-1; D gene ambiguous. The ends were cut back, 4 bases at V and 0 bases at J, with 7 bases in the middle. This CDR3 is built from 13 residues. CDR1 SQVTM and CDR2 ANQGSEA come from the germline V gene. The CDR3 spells CSVGIVSGNTIYF. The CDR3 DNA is TGCAGCGTTGGTATAGTCTCTGGAAACACCATATATTTT.

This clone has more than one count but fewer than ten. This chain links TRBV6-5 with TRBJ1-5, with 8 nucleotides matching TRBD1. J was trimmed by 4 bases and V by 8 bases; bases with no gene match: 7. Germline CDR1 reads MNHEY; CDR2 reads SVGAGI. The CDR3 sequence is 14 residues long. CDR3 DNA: TGTGCCAGCCTTAGGGGGGACAGGAATCAGCCCCAGCATTTT. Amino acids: CASLRGDRNQPQHF.

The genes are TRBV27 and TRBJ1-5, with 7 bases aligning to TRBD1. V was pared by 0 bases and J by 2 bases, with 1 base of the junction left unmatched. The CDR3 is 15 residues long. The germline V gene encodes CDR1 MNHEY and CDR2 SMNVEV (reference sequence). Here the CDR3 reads CASSLSGGGNQPQHF. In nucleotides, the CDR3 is TGTGCCAGCAGTTTATCAGGGGGCGGCAATCAGCCCCAGCATTTT.

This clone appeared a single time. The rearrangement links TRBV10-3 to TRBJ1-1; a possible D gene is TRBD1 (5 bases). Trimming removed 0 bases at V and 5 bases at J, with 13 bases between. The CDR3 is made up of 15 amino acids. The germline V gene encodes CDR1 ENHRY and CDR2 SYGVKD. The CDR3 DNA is TGTGCCATCAGTGAGTCGGGGGGAATTCGGACTGAAGCTTTCTTT. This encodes CAISESGGIRTEAFF.

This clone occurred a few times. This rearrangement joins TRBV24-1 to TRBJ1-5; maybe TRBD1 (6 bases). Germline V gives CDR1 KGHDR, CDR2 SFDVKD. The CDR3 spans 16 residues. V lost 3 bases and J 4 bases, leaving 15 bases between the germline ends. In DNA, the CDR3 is TGTGCCACCAGTGATGCTCGTTTGGGGGCAAATCAGCCCCAGCATTTT. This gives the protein CATSDARLGANQPQHF.

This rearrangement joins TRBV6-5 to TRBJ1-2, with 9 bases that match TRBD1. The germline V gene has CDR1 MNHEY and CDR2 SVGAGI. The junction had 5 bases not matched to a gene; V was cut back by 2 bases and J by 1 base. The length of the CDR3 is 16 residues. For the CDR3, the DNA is TGTGCCAGCAGTTACCCCGAGGGACAGGGTAACTATGGCTACACCTTC. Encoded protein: CASSYPEGQGNYGYTF.

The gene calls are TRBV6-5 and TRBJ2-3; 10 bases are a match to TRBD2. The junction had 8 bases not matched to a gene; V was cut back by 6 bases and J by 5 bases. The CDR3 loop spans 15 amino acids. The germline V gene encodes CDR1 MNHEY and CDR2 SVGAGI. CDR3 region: CASSLSGGRVDTQYF. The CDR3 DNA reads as TGTGCCAGCAGCCTTAGCGGGGGGCGGGTAGATACGCAGTATTTT.

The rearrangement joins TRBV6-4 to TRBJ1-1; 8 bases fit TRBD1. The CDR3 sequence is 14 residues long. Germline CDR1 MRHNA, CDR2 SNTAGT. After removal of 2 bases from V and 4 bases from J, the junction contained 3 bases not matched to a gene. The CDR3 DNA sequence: TGTGCCAGCAGTGACACGGACAGGGCCACTGAAGCTTTCTTT. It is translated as CASSDTDRATEAFF.

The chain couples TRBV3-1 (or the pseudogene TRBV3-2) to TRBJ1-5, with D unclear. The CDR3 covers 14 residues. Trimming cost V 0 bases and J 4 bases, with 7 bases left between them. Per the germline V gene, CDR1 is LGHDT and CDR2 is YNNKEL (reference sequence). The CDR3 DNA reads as TGTGCCAGCAGCCAAGATTTCGGGAATCAGCCCCAGCATTTT. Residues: CASSQDFGNQPQHF.

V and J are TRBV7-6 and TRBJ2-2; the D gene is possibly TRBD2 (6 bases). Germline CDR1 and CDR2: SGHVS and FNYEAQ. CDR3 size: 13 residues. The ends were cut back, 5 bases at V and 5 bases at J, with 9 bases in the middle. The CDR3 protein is CASSRSGTGELFF. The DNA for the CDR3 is TGTGCCAGCAGCCGTAGCGGTACCGGGGAGCTGTTTTTT. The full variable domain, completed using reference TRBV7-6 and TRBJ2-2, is GAGVSQSPRYKVTKRGQDVALRCDPISGHVSLYWYRQALGQGPEFLTYFNYEAQQDKSGLPNDRFSAERPEGSISTLTIQRTEQRDSAMYRCASSRSGTGELFFGEGSRLTVL.

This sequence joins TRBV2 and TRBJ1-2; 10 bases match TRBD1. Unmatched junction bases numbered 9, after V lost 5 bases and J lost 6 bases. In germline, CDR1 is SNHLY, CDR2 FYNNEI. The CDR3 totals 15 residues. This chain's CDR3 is CASSSEGQGLNGYTF. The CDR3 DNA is TGTGCCAGCAGTTCGGAGGGACAGGGGTTAAATGGCTACACCTTC.